These 23 T cell receptor beta chains originate from one sample sequenced in a study of blood T cell repertoires in COVID-19. TCRdb's table, derived via immunoSEQ multiplex PCR, lists solely in-frame clones and lacks some. The sample yields some 260,000 clones, nearly 90% seen once. Material: peripheral blood. Every receptor here comes from a man between 18 and 35 years old with active or convalescent COVID-19.

This clone turned up a few times. The chain links TRBV4-2 to TRBJ2-6, with 10 positions matching TRBD1. The CDR3 consists of 19 residues. Germline CDR1 and CDR2: LGHNA and YNFKEQ. V trimming: 2 bases; J trimming: 2 bases; junction bases outside the gene matches: 9. The CDR3 nucleotides read TGTGCCAGCAGCCAATACAGACAGGGGGCGCTAACTGGGGCCAACGTCCTGACTTTC. It encodes CASSQYRQGALTGANVLTF.

The rearrangement joins TRBV2 to TRBJ1-6; D is ambiguous. Germline CDR1 is SNHLY and CDR2 is FYNNEI. The V and J ends lost 2 bases and 0 bases respectively, with 11 bases between them. This CDR3 has 17 amino acids. CDR3 region: CASSENTYSSYNSPLHF. In DNA form, the CDR3 reads TGTGCCAGCAGTGAAAACACCTACAGCTCCTATAATTCACCCCTCCACTTT.

This clone is a singleton in its sample. J is TRBJ1-1 and V is TRBV13; D is undetermined. The V gene's germline CDR1 is PRHDT and CDR2 FYEKMQ (reference sequence). Trimming took 0 bases from V and 2 from J, leaving 10 bases between them. This CDR3 has 15 amino acids. The CDR3 loop is CASSLGLAVNTEAFF. The CDR3 DNA sequence: TGTGCCAGCAGCTTAGGCCTAGCAGTAAACACTGAAGCTTTCTTT.

This chain links TRBV28 with TRBJ1-1; D remains unclear. Trimming cost V 7 bases and J 5 bases, with 5 bases left between them. Looked up from germline, CDR1 is MDHEN and CDR2 is SYDVKM. This CDR3 spans 10 amino acids. The CDR3 coding sequence is TGTGCCAGCATACATACTGAAGCTTTCTTT. It is translated as CASIHTEAFF.

This chain links TRBV9 with TRBJ2-5; 7 bases map to TRBD1. The CDR3 is 15 residues long. J was trimmed by 5 bases and V by 4 bases; bases with no gene match: 11. Germline loops: CDR1 SGDLS, CDR2 YYNGEE. CDR3 sequence (DNA): TGTGCCAGCAGCTTTACAACAGGGGTCTTGGAGACCCAGTACTTC. It codes for CASSFTTGVLETQYF.

The rearrangement links TRBV6-5 to TRBJ1-6, with D possibly matching TRBD1 (6 bases). V shed 8 bases and J shed 9 bases, with 14 bases lying between them. This CDR3 has 13 residues. CDR1 is MNHEY, CDR2 SVGAGI, per germline. CDR3 nucleotide sequence: TGTGCCAGCTTGGGCGGGGGCGGTTCACCCCTCCACTTT. This translates into CASLGGGGSPLHF.

CDR3 DNA: TGTGCCAGTACGGCAAGACAGGGTGGGCTGTTTGGGTACACCTTC. Translated, it gives CASTARQGGLFGYTF. The chain carries TRBV19 and TRBJ1-2; TRBD1 aligns across 7 bases. Germline CDR1 and CDR2: LNHDA and SQIVND (reference sequence). The V gene end was trimmed by 7 bases and the J gene end by 11 bases; junction bases not matched to a gene: 19. The CDR3 runs to 15 residues.

The chain carries TRBV7-8 and TRBJ2-1; 10 bases agree with TRBD2. The V gene's germline CDR1 is SGHVS and CDR2 FQNEAQ. J gave up 4 bases and V 5 bases, and 8 bases lay outside the gene matches. This CDR3 region has 16 residues. The CDR3 DNA is TGTGCCAGCAGCCCTCCCGCTAGCGGGGGATACAATGAGCAGTTCTTC. Its protein is CASSPPASGGYNEQFF.

The rearrangement joins TRBV4-3 to TRBJ2-1, with TRBD2 matching over 8 bases. The CDR3 has 16 amino acids. CDR1 and CDR2 (germline): LGHNA, YSLEER. Trimming at V came to 2 bases and at J to 4 bases, leaving 7 bases not matched to a gene. The CDR3 region is CASSQTTGTSYNEQFF. In DNA form, the CDR3 reads TGCGCCAGCAGCCAAACTACCGGGACTAGTTACAATGAGCAGTTCTTC.

V is TRBV3-1 (or the pseudogene TRBV3-2) and J is TRBJ2-2, with a weak D call TRBD2 (7 bases). The CDR3 totals 16 residues. Per germline, CDR1 LGHDT and CDR2 YNNKEL (reference sequence). With 4 bases removed from V and 4 bases from J, the gap between germline ends came to 16 bases. CDR3: CASSPSGGLGTGELFF. Here the CDR3 DNA reads TGTGCCAGCAGCCCGTCGGGGGGCCTGGGCACCGGGGAGCTGTTTTTT.

The V and J genes are TRBV30 and TRBJ1-1; no clear D gene. The germline V gene has CDR1 GTSNPN and CDR2 SVGIG (reference sequence). The CDR3 runs to 14 residues. Trimming took 0 bases from V and 2 from J, leaving 10 bases between them. The CDR3 DNA follows: TGTGCCTGGAGTGTTAGCCAGATAAACACTGAAGCTTTCTTT. It specifies CAWSVSQINTEAFF.

The chain has TRBV4-3 and TRBJ1-2, with D possibly being TRBD1 (6 bases). Germline V gene lookup returns CDR1 LGHNA and CDR2 YSLEER. The CDR3 consists of 14 residues. Trimming shortened V by 0 bases and J by 4 bases, and 9 bases separated the two germline ends. CDR3 bases: TGCGCCAGCAGCCAAGAGGACAGTATCTATGGCTACACCTTC. Residues: CASSQEDSIYGYTF.

The chain has TRBV11-2 and TRBJ2-4, with 12 bases matching TRBD2. The CDR3 sequence is 18 residues long. J lost 0 bases, V lost 5 bases, and 8 bases had no gene match. The germline V gene has CDR1 SGHAT and CDR2 FQNNGV. The CDR3 DNA sequence: TGTGCCAGCAGCCCAGGGACTAGCGGGCCCTTAGCCAAAAACATTCAGTACTTC. Its translation is CASSPGTSGPLAKNIQYF. Supplemented by reference TRBV11-2 and TRBJ2-4, the full variable domain reads EAGVAQSPRYKIIEKRQSVAFWCNPISGHATLYWYQQILGQGPKLLIQFQNNGVVDDSQLPKDRFSAERLKGVDSTLKIQPAKLEDSAVYLCASSPGTSGPLAKNIQYFGAGTRLSVL.

The chain joins TRBV9 to TRBJ2-2; 9 positions agree with TRBD1. The J segment lost 3 bases and the V segment lost 3 bases, leaving 9 bases of the junction unmatched. The germline CDR1 and CDR2 sequences are SGDLS and YYNGEE. The CDR3 has 17 residues. CDR3 sequence: CASSDGPGTGYTGELFF. The CDR3 nucleotides are TGTGCCAGCAGCGATGGCCCCGGGACAGGGTACACCGGGGAGCTGTTTTTT. The complete variable domain, with remaining parts taken from reference TRBV9 and TRBJ2-2, reads DSGVTQTPKHLITATGQRVTLRCSPRSGDLSVYWYQQSLDQGLQFLIQYYNGEERAKGNILERFSAQQFPDLHSELNLSSLELGDSALYFCASSDGPGTGYTGELFFGEGSRLTVL.

CDR3 nucleotide sequence: TGTGCCAGCAACCGGGACAGGGGCCTGATGAACACTGAAGCTTTCTTT. It specifies CASNRDRGLMNTEAFF. The chain links TRBV28 to TRBJ1-1, with 10 bases aligning to TRBD1. The ends lost 7 bases at V and 0 bases at J; junction bases unmatched: 8. The CDR3 sequence is 16 residues long. CDR1 is MDHEN and CDR2 is SYDVKM in the germline V gene. Supplemented by reference TRBV28 and TRBJ1-1, the full variable domain reads DVKVTQSSRYLVKRTGEKVFLECVQDMDHENMFWYRQDPGLGLRLIYFSYDVKMKEKGDIPEGYSVSREKKERFSLILESASTNQTSMYLCASNRDRGLMNTEAFFGQGTRLTVV.

This clone appeared once. The chain is built from TRBV14 and TRBJ2-1; 9 bases line up with TRBD2. Germline V gene lookup returns CDR1 SGHDN and CDR2 FVKESK. Trimming at V came to 0 bases and at J to 4 bases, leaving 7 bases not matched to a gene. The length of the CDR3 is 17 residues. CDR3 residues: CASSQERGGGVYNEQFF. DNA for the CDR3: TGTGCCAGCAGCCAAGAGCGGGGCGGGGGGGTTTACAATGAGCAGTTCTTC.

The rearrangement links TRBV6-5 to TRBJ2-1; 8 bases match TRBD2. The CDR3 covers 14 residues. Germline lookup yields CDR1 MNHEY and CDR2 SVGAGI. Trimming at V came to 2 bases and at J to 5 bases, leaving 2 bases not matched to a gene. The CDR3, as DNA: TGTGCCAGCAGTTACCCGGGAGGGAACAATGAGCAGTTCTTC. It specifies CASSYPGGNNEQFF.

This clone was counted a single time. The chain joins TRBV6-5 to TRBJ1-1, with D perhaps TRBD1 (6 bases). V was cut by 4 bases and J by 3 bases, with 12 bases left in between. Germline assignment: CDR1 MNHEY and CDR2 SVGAGI. The CDR3 contains 14 residues. CDR3 protein: CASSWGGLDTEAFF. CDR3 in DNA: TGTGCCAGCAGTTGGGGGGGGCTGGACACTGAAGCTTTCTTT.

The genes are TRBV27 and TRBJ2-1; D not certain. In germline, CDR1 is MNHEY, CDR2 SMNVEV (reference sequence). V lost 2 bases to trimming and J lost 4 bases, with 9 bases between them. CDR3 length: 14 residues. The CDR3 nucleotides are TGTGCCAGCAGTTTACGGTCAGGTTACAATGAGCAGTTCTTC. Protein: CASSLRSGYNEQFF.

The chain employs TRBV28 and TRBJ1-5; D gene uncertain. The germline V gene has CDR1 MDHEN and CDR2 SYDVKM. The CDR3 consists of 15 residues. Trimming removed 6 bases from V and 0 bases from J, with 12 bases in between. In DNA, the CDR3 is TGTGCCAGCAGACCAGGAGGACTTAGCAATCAGCCCCAGCATTTT. As protein: CASRPGGLSNQPQHF.

The chain links TRBV28 to TRBJ2-2; D ambiguous. The V and J ends lost 7 bases and 1 base respectively, with 7 bases between them. The CDR3 is made up of 13 amino acids. CDR1 and CDR2 (germline): MDHEN, SYDVKM. The CDR3, as DNA: TGTGCCAGCACGAGGTTGAACACCGGGGAGCTGTTTTTT. Its protein is CASTRLNTGELFF. The entire variable domain, with the rest obtained from reference TRBV28 and TRBJ2-2, is as follows: DVKVTQSSRYLVKRTGEKVFLECVQDMDHENMFWYRQDPGLGLRLIYFSYDVKMKEKGDIPEGYSVSREKKERFSLILESASTNQTSMYLCASTRLNTGELFFGEGSRLTVL.

J is TRBJ2-2 and V is TRBV7-3, with 8 bases lining up with TRBD2. Trimming took 0 bases from V and 4 from J; bases not matched to a gene: 4. Looked up from germline, CDR1 is SGHTA and CDR2 is FQGTGA. The CDR3 length is 16 residues. CDR3 bases: TGTGCCAGCAGCTTAACTAGCGGGACTCTCACCGGGGAGCTGTTTTTT. Its protein is CASSLTSGTLTGELFF.

This clone was observed a single time. V and J are TRBV11-2 and TRBJ1-1; D possibly corresponds to TRBD1 (6 bases). This CDR3 comprises 14 residues. Trimming removed 3 bases at V and 8 bases at J, with 16 bases between. CDR1 is SGHAT and CDR2 is FQNNGV in the germline V gene. The CDR3 sequence is CASSFSYNQGEAFF. The CDR3 DNA sequence: TGTGCCAGCAGCTTCTCCTACAATCAGGGGGAAGCTTTCTTT.